This T cell receptor (beta chain) was captured in a study of T cell responses to AZD1222 COVID-19 vaccine. Overall study: Samples with a second dose at about 4 or about 12 weeks were pooled together.

A word on this clone: Its cognate antigen is unknown.

Method: immunoSEQ multiplex PCR; TCRdb's copy keeps in-frame clones and lacks some. The sample lists more than 85,000 clones; 70% to 90% were seen once. CDR1 and CDR2 from the germline V gene are WNHNN and SYGVQD (reference sequence). Trimming took 0 bases from V and 3 from J, leaving 12 bases between them. The CDR3 is 15 residues long. Whole-study findings and limits: Donors were mostly white British, more females; clonal diversity possibly underestimated. Only five to seven AZD1222 recipients tested seropositive at baseline.

The chain links TRBV10-1 to TRBJ2-7; tentative D call: TRBD2 (7 bases). The source was peripheral blood, collected on day 0 of AZD1222 vaccination. The sequence was obtained from an adult in good health. DNA for the CDR3: TGCGCCAGCAGTGAGTCGACGGGGGGACACTACGAGCAGTACTTC. Its translation: CASSESTGGHYEQYF.